These 9 T cell receptor beta chains originate from one sample sequenced in a study of T cells in women clearing cervical HPV infection. Data came from immunoSEQ multiplex PCR; TCRdb stores just in-frame clones and leaves some out. The sample table includes more than 20,000 clones. Sequenced material: blood buffy coat. The source is a woman between 18 and 70 years old with a cervical HPV16 infection that either progressed to CIN3+ or cleared (not recorded which).

As for this clone: The read ends 3 residues early relative to the CDR3; the germline J gene fills the gap. This chain links TRBV18 with TRBJ1-1; possibly TRBD1 for D (5 bases). The length of the CDR3 is 13 residues. Trimming took off 4 bases at V and 4 bases at J, with 10 bases between the two ends. The germline gives CDR1 KGHSH, CDR2 LQKENI. The chain's CDR3 is CASSQGLGTEAFF. CDR3 DNA, as far as it was read: TGTGCCAGCTCACAGGGGCTGGGCACTGAA.

Notes on this clone: With the read ending 3 residues before the CDR3 end, the germline J gene is used to fill in that end. The chain carries TRBV20-1 and TRBJ2-7, with D perhaps given as TRBD1 or TRBD2 (6 bases each). The germline gives CDR1 DFQATT, CDR2 SNEGSKA (reference sequence). Trimming took off 0 bases at V and 3 bases at J, with 24 bases between the two ends. The CDR3 runs 18 residues. CDR3 DNA (partial): TGCAGTGCTAGAGACCTGCAGGGCAGGGGAGGCCATCTCTACGAG. This gives the protein CSARDLQGRGGHLYE. The CDR3, in full, reads CSARDLQGRGGHLYEQYF.

A word on this clone: The CDR3 end lies 3 residues beyond the end of the read and is filled in from the germline J gene. The chain joins TRBV29-1 to TRBJ2-7, with 7 nucleotides matching TRBD2. Germline-derived CDR1 and CDR2 are SQVTM and ANQGSEA. V was pared by 6 bases and J by 2 bases, with 4 bases of the junction left unmatched. This CDR3 contains 12 residues. CDR3 region: CSVRGEAYEQYF. The covered CDR3 bases are TGCAGCGTCCGGGGGGAAGCCTACGAG.

Regarding this clone: The CDR3 extends 3 residues past the end of the read, so its final part is completed from the germline J gene. The chain employs TRBV5-1 and TRBJ2-3; D is ambiguous. CDR3 size: 14 residues. CDR1 and CDR2 from the germline V gene are SGHRS and YFSETQ. Trimming took 4 bases from V and 0 from J, leaving 9 bases between them. The CDR3 loop reads CASSPHTSTDTQYF. The part of the CDR3 DNA that was read is TGCGCCAGCAGCCCTCATACTAGCACAGATACG.

As to this clone: Read sequence stops 3 residues before the CDR3 end, and the germline J gene provides the missing end. The chain joins TRBV11-2 to TRBJ1-5; D uncertain. The ends were cut back, 3 bases at V and 2 bases at J, with 11 bases in the middle. Germline CDR1 SGHAT, CDR2 FQNNGV. There are 15 residues in the CDR3. The CDR3 DNA, read in part, is TGTGCCAGCAGCTTGGGCACAGTAGGCAATCAGCCC. Encoded protein: CASSLGTVGNQP. The whole CDR3 sequence reads CASSLGTVGNQPQHF.

Comment on this clone: The CDR3 end is not reached by the read, which stops 3 residues before it; the germline J gene fills it in. The chain is built from TRBV5-1 and TRBJ1-1; no clear D. V shed 0 bases and J shed 0 bases, with 9 bases lying between them. In germline, CDR1 is SGHRS, CDR2 YFSETQ. The CDR3 loop spans 15 amino acids. CDR3: CASSLGPGLNTEAFF. The sequenced CDR3 bases are TGCGCCAGCAGCTTGGGGCCAGGTTTGAACACTGAA.

With respect to this clone: The read terminates 3 residues before the CDR3 end, so the remaining end is supplied by the germline J gene. The chain has TRBV2 and TRBJ1-4; D not certain. Germline V CDR1 and CDR2: SNHLY, FYNNEI. The CDR3 is made up of 15 amino acids. V shed 1 base and J shed 3 bases, with 9 bases lying between them. The sequenced CDR3 bases are TGTGCCAGCAGTGAAGACCGTGCAGCTAATGAAAAA. It translates to CASSEDRAANEK. The entire CDR3 protein reads CASSEDRAANEKLFF.

Comments on this clone: The observed sequence ends 3 residues before the CDR3 terminus, with the missing tail filled in from the germline J gene. The chain recombines TRBV20-1 with TRBJ2-3; 7 bases agree with TRBD2. Germline loops: CDR1 DFQATT, CDR2 SNEGSKA (reference sequence). This CDR3 contains 15 residues. J lost 2 bases, V lost 3 bases, and 8 bases had no gene match. The covered CDR3 bases are TGCAGTGCTAGGGGGCTAGCGGCGTTCACAGATACG. It is translated as CSARGLAAFTDT. In full, the CDR3 reads CSARGLAAFTDTQYF.

Comments on this clone: The same CDR3 can be traced to other DNA sequences in this sample. The CDR3 reads CASSLDMNTEAFF. CDR3 DNA, as far as it was read: TGTGCCAGCAGCTTAGATATGAACACTGAA. The rearrangement joins TRBV7-9 to TRBJ1-1; D gene unclear. The read comes to an end 3 residues before the CDR3 does, leaving the germline J gene to fill in the end. V lost 1 base to trimming and J lost 0 bases, with 3 bases between them. CDR3 length equals 13 residues. CDR1 and CDR2 (germline): SEHNR, FQNEAQ (reference sequence).